This TCR beta chain was obtained from a study of Ad26.COV2.S vaccination and SARS-CoV-2 variants. Overall study context: Recipients of Ad26.COV2.S got it intramuscularly, once or twice 56 days apart.

Specified treatment: roughly 18 received Ad26.COV2.S at low or high dose, single or two shots; about 5 received placebo; per-sample allocation not given. Sample collection was performed on day 63 after the first vaccine or placebo injection. Aged 18-55 years, donor was enrolled in Boston in about 2020. It was Wuhan-strain SARS-CoV-2 spike that the Ad26 vaccine vector expressed. Measured with immunoSEQ multiplex PCR; TCRdb has only the in-frame clones, and not every one. The sample comprises about 680,000 clones, 80% to 90% of which are singletons, and about 1.5% rests with the top ten. Findings and limits, study-wide: An underestimation of total T cell responses may have resulted from the TCR breadth and depth analyses.

The germline CDR1 and CDR2 sequences are SNHLY and FYNNEI. This CDR3 is 13 amino acids long. J was trimmed by 3 bases and V by 10 bases; bases with no gene match: 9. As concerns this clone: Antigen unknown.

This TCR came from a person aged 18-60 years who received the Ad26.COV2.S COVID-19 vaccine or a placebo. Specimen: peripheral blood, collected in a trial of Ad26.COV2.S vaccine versus placebo. The V gene is TRBV2, the J gene TRBJ2-7; 7 nucleotides agree with TRBD2. The CDR3 DNA is TGTGCCACAACTAGCGCCTCTTTCTACGAGCAGTACTTC. Translating it yields CATTSASFYEQYF.